These 10 T cell receptor beta chains were sequenced from one sample in a study of blood T cell repertoires in COVID-19. Profiling relied on immunoSEQ multiplex PCR, and the TCRdb table lists in-frame clones only, not all of them. The sample yields about 100,000 clones, 80% to 95% seen once. Material: peripheral blood. The origin of the receptors is a woman in her forties or fifties with COVID-19, enrolled during active disease.

The CDR3 here is CASRYDSSYGYTF. In DNA, the CDR3 is TGCGCCAGCAGATACGACAGTTCCTATGGCTACACCTTC. The genes are TRBV5-1 and TRBJ1-2; weak D call: TRBD1 (5 bases). V lost 5 bases to trimming and J lost 4 bases, with 12 bases between them. This CDR3 comprises 13 residues. Germline lookup yields CDR1 SGHRS and CDR2 YFSETQ.

The chain combines TRBV4-1 with TRBJ2-1, with TRBD1 identical over 8 bases. The CDR3 covers 14 residues. Trimming at V came to 0 bases and at J to 12 bases, leaving 7 bases not matched to a gene. The V gene's germline CDR1 is MGHRA and CDR2 YSYEKL. The CDR3 reads CASSQDKLGTGQFF. Here the CDR3 DNA reads TGCGCCAGCAGCCAAGATAAGTTAGGGACAGGGCAGTTCTTC.

The chain uses TRBV5-1 and TRBJ1-5, with a tentative D call TRBD1 (6 bases). The CDR3 runs 15 residues. Trimming left V 10 bases short and J 9 bases short, with 26 bases between. Looked up from germline, CDR1 is SGHRS and CDR2 is YFSETQ. The CDR3 loop is CAPRTFGGRVGPQHF. Written as DNA, the CDR3 is TGCGCCCCCAGGACGTTCGGGGGGCGAGTAGGGCCCCAGCATTTT.

V and J are TRBV6-1 and TRBJ2-1; TRBD2 is a possible D gene (6 bases). This CDR3 spans 13 amino acids. Germline V CDR1 and CDR2: MNHNS, SASEGT. Trimming cost V 2 bases and J 8 bases, with 10 bases left between them. In DNA form, the CDR3 reads TGTGCCAGCAGTGAATCCTGGGGGGATGAGCAGTTCTTC. It specifies CASSESWGDEQFF.

V and J are TRBV29-1 and TRBJ1-2; D possibly corresponds to TRBD1 (5 bases). The germline V and J ends were trimmed by 4 bases and 8 bases, with 20 bases remaining between them. The V gene's germline CDR1 is SQVTM and CDR2 ANQGSEA. There are 14 residues in the CDR3. Here the CDR3 DNA reads TGCAGCGTTGTTCCTCCGGGACTCCGGGTCGGCTACACCTTC. Protein product: CSVVPPGLRVGYTF.

The genes are TRBV4-2 and TRBJ1-2, with D hard to call. Per the germline V gene, CDR1 is LGHNA and CDR2 is YNFKEQ. Deletions cut 3 bases from V and 6 bases from J, with 11 bases between. The CDR3 is made up of 13 amino acids. CDR3: CASSHAGRDGYTF. The CDR3, as DNA: TGTGCCAGCAGCCATGCGGGGAGGGATGGCTACACCTTC.

The chain has TRBV10-2 and TRBJ2-3, with D perhaps TRBD2 (7 bases). CDR3 size: 14 residues. V lost 2 bases, J lost 4 bases, and 10 bases lay in between. Germline-derived CDR1 and CDR2 are WSHSY and SAAADI. The CDR3 nucleotides read TGCGCCAGCAGTGAGAGGGGGGGCGCAGATACGCAGTATTTT. Its protein is CASSERGGADTQYF.

The chain joins TRBV19 to TRBJ1-2; 8 nucleotides line up with TRBD1. Germline-derived CDR1 and CDR2 are LNHDA and SQIVND (reference sequence). J gave up 4 bases and V 5 bases, and 9 bases lay outside the gene matches. CDR3 length: 15 amino acids. In DNA form, the CDR3 reads TGTGCCAGTAGTTCCGGGACAGGACCTATCTATGGCTACACCTTC. Amino acid sequence: CASSSGTGPIYGYTF.

The CDR3 loop reads CASSIRDRGGSSGNSPLHF. The CDR3 DNA follows: TGTGCCAGTAGTATCCGGGACAGGGGAGGAAGTTCGGGAAATTCACCCCTCCACTTT. V and J are TRBV19 and TRBJ1-6; 10 nucleotides line up with TRBD1. Losses at the gene ends were 3 bases for V and 7 bases for J; bases not matched to a gene: 15. The CDR3 is 19 residues long. Germline V gives CDR1 LNHDA, CDR2 SQIVND (reference sequence).

Written as DNA, the CDR3 is TGTGCCAGTGGGACAGGCGGTAGCAATCAGCCCCAGCATTTT. The encoded protein is CASGTGGSNQPQHF. The chain is built from TRBV19 and TRBJ1-5; 8 bases match TRBD1. The CDR3 has 14 amino acids. Looked up from germline, CDR1 is LNHDA and CDR2 is SQIVND (reference sequence). Germline trimming cut 8 bases from V and 0 bases from J; bases unmatched to any gene: 3.